The next 6 T cell receptor beta chains were all read from a single sample in a study of blood T cell repertoires in COVID-19. Method: immunoSEQ multiplex PCR; TCRdb's copy keeps in-frame clones and lacks some. The sample lists around 250,000 clones; around 82% were seen once. The sample taken for sequencing was peripheral blood. The receptors were gathered from a human donor in a cohort sampled during active COVID-19.

The chain has TRBV30 and TRBJ2-5; TRBD1 agrees at 11 bases. The CDR3 is made up of 15 amino acids. Germline CDR1 and CDR2: GTSNPN and SVGIG (reference sequence). V lost 5 bases to trimming and J lost 5 bases; unmatched junction nucleotides: 10. The CDR3 spells CAWPGVGQGAETQYF. CDR3 nucleotide sequence: TGTGCCTGGCCGGGTGTTGGACAGGGGGCTGAGACCCAGTACTTC.

The genes are TRBV10-3 and TRBJ1-6; TRBD1 is a possible D gene (5 bases). Trimming cost V 6 bases and J 6 bases, with 12 bases left between them. CDR1 and CDR2 (germline): ENHRY, SYGVKD. The CDR3 totals 14 residues. Here the CDR3 reads CAIRPSGGNSPLHF. CDR3 in DNA: TGTGCCATCAGACCCTCGGGGGGTAATTCACCCCTCCACTTT.

This clone was observed at least ten times. V is TRBV18 and J is TRBJ2-1, with D possibly TRBD1 on 6 matching bases. The V end was cut by 5 bases, the J end by 9 bases, with 11 bases between. This CDR3 region has 12 residues. Germline CDR1 KGHSH, CDR2 LQKENI. The CDR3 sequence is CASSTTGTEQFF. CDR3 DNA: TGTGCCAGCTCAACAACAGGGACTGAGCAGTTCTTC.

In its sample, this clone was seen once. Other DNA sequences within the sample encode an identical CDR3. The V call is TRBV18, the J call TRBJ2-7; TRBD1 matches at 10 bases. CDR1 is KGHSH and CDR2 is LQKENI in the germline V gene. The CDR3 spans 14 residues. Trimming took 2 bases from V and 3 from J; bases not matched to a gene: 1. As DNA, the CDR3 is TGTGCCAGCTCACCAGGGGACAGGGGCTACGAGCAGTACTTC. It encodes CASSPGDRGYEQYF.

The genes are TRBV6-2 or TRBV6-3 and TRBJ1-3, with 7 bases fitting TRBD1. Germline V gene lookup returns CDR1 MNHEY and CDR2 SVGEGT. V shed 5 bases, J shed 5 bases, and the junction held 15 bases outside the gene matches. The CDR3 is 17 residues long. This CDR3 is CASSETSRQGGRNTIYF. The CDR3 DNA reads TGTGCCAGCAGTGAGACCTCCCGACAGGGCGGTCGAAACACCATATATTTT.

V gene TRBV6-2 or TRBV6-3 combines with J gene TRBJ1-4; 7 bases match TRBD1. The CDR3 extends over 14 amino acids. Germline V CDR1 and CDR2: MNHEY, SVGEGT. The V segment lost 4 bases and the J segment 5 bases; nucleotides outside the gene matches: 4. This CDR3 is CASSWDSRNEKLFF. The CDR3 nucleotides read TGTGCCAGCAGTTGGGACAGCCGGAATGAAAAACTGTTTTTT.